This T cell receptor beta chain was found in a study of blood T cell repertoires in COVID-19. Generated by immunoSEQ multiplex PCR, the TCRdb table keeps only in-frame clones and is missing some. The table has about 360,000 clones, around 87% seen once. V dropped 8 bases and J dropped 4 bases, with 23 bases sitting between them. The length of the CDR3 is 16 residues. The germline gives CDR1 SNHLY, CDR2 FYNNEI. This chain links TRBV2 with TRBJ1-1, with a tentative D call TRBD1 (6 bases). This clonotype was obtained from a human donor in a cohort sampled during active COVID-19. The sample was peripheral blood. CDR3 protein: CASCRDISPGSTEAFF. The CDR3 coding sequence is TGTGCCAGCTGCCGGGACATATCTCCTGGGAGCACTGAAGCTTTCTTT.